Presented here are 9 T cell receptor beta chains from one specimen sequenced in a study of vaccination and CD4 T cells after COVID-19. With the Oncomine TCR Beta short-read assay, DNA from cultured CD4+ T cells was sequenced. TCRdb re-called the PCR reads through MiXCR, storing one row per CDR3 protein. The sample records approximately 12,000 distinct CDR3 sequences, roughly 57% being singletons. Treatment given: roughly 10-day PBMC culture with coronavirus spike peptide pools or control peptides (ViraFEST assay). These receptors lack a known antigen. The sample comprised CD4+ T cells from blood, cultured in vitro. The source is a human donor who had recovered from COVID-19.

The rearrangement joins TRBV19 to TRBJ2-1; D unclear. Germline V CDR1 and CDR2: LNHDA, SQIVND (reference sequence). The CDR3 contains 11 residues. V lost 2 bases to trimming and J lost 9 bases, with 5 bases between them. The CDR3 is CASSILSEQFF. DNA for the CDR3: TGTGCCAGTAGTATATTGAGTGAGCAGTTCTTC. Full variable domain (missing parts from reference TRBV19 and TRBJ2-1): DGGITQSPKYLFRKEGQNVTLSCEQNLNHDAMYWYRQDPGQGLRLIYYSQIVNDFQKGDIAEGYSVSREKKESFPLTVTSAQKNPTAFYLCASSILSEQFFGPGTRLTVL.

V and J are TRBV2 and TRBJ2-7, with 8 bases fitting TRBD2. With V trimmed by 0 bases and J by 3 bases, 7 bases remained unmatched. Germline V gene data show CDR1 as SNHLY and CDR2 as FYNNEI. CDR3 length equals 16 residues. CDR3: CASSEARLAGFYEQYF. In nucleotides, the CDR3 is TGTGCCAGCAGTGAAGCGCGGCTAGCGGGCTTCTACGAGCAGTACTTC.

Only one count was recorded for this clonotype. V and J are TRBV11-1 and TRBJ2-3, with a possible D match to TRBD1 (6 bases). The CDR3 runs 15 residues. V was cut by 2 bases and J by 6 bases, with 15 bases left in between. Germline CDR1 SGHAT, CDR2 FQDESV (reference sequence). CDR3 in amino acids: CASSLWAARGDTQYF. The CDR3 DNA sequence: TGTGCCAGCAGCTTATGGGCCGCCAGGGGTGATACGCAGTATTTT.

This chain connects TRBV5-1 to TRBJ2-5; D may correspond to TRBD1 or TRBD2 (7 bases each). The CDR3 is made up of 16 amino acids. The V end lost 6 bases, the J end lost 3 bases, and 21 bases lay between the germline ends. CDR1 is SGHRS and CDR2 is YFSETQ in the germline V gene. This chain's CDR3 is CASNSGGGQKKETQYF. The CDR3 DNA sequence: TGCGCCAGCAACTCTGGCGGGGGACAGAAAAAAGAGACCCAGTACTTC.

The rearrangement joins TRBV11-2 to TRBJ1-2; 8 bases are a match to TRBD1. The CDR3 has 18 amino acids. Germline V gene lookup returns CDR1 SGHAT and CDR2 FQNNGV. V was pared by 5 bases and J by 2 bases, with 16 bases of the junction left unmatched. CDR3 sequence (DNA): TGTGCCAGCAGCAGGGGAGACAGGGGAAACCTTCACAACTATGGCTACACCTTC. Its translation is CASSRGDRGNLHNYGYTF. The full variable domain, its missing parts supplied by reference TRBV11-2 and TRBJ1-2, is EAGVAQSPRYKIIEKRQSVAFWCNPISGHATLYWYQQILGQGPKLLIQFQNNGVVDDSQLPKDRFSAERLKGVDSTLKIQPAKLEDSAVYLCASSRGDRGNLHNYGYTFGSGTRLTVV.

The chain couples TRBV7-2 to TRBJ1-4; possible D gene TRBD1, 5 bases. The germline V and J ends were trimmed by 1 base and 10 bases, with 7 bases remaining between them. The germline gives CDR1 SGHTA, CDR2 FQGNSA. CDR3 length equals 12 residues. CDR3 DNA sequence: TGTGCCAGCAGCTTAGGGGGGACAAAACTGTTTTTT. Protein sequence: CASSLGGTKLFF.

The rearrangement uses TRBV20-1 and TRBJ2-7, with 7 bases matching TRBD2. The V gene end was trimmed by 6 bases and the J gene end by 3 bases; junction bases not matched to a gene: 11. The CDR3 is 14 amino acids. CDR1 DFQATT and CDR2 SNEGSKA come from the germline V gene (reference sequence). Written as DNA, the CDR3 is TGCAGTGCCCGGGACTACCGATACCTCTACGAGCAGTACTTC. Protein product: CSARDYRYLYEQYF.

CDR3 sequence (DNA): TGCAGTGTCGTCGCCCCGGGTTCCGGGGAGCTGTTTTTT. This translates into CSVVAPGSGELFF. The genes are TRBV20-1 and TRBJ2-2; no reliable D call. The CDR3 is made up of 13 amino acids. Per the germline V gene, CDR1 is DFQATT and CDR2 is SNEGSKA (reference sequence). V was shortened by 7 bases and J by 6 bases, with 15 bases between the two germline ends.

The chain employs TRBV7-9 and TRBJ2-7; no definite D call. V shed 0 bases and J shed 4 bases, with 7 bases lying between them. From germline, CDR1 is SEHNR and CDR2 FQNEAQ (reference sequence). This CDR3 contains 13 residues. The CDR3 spells CASSLAKRYEQYF. CDR3 nucleotides: TGTGCCAGCAGCTTAGCAAAGAGGTACGAGCAGTACTTC.